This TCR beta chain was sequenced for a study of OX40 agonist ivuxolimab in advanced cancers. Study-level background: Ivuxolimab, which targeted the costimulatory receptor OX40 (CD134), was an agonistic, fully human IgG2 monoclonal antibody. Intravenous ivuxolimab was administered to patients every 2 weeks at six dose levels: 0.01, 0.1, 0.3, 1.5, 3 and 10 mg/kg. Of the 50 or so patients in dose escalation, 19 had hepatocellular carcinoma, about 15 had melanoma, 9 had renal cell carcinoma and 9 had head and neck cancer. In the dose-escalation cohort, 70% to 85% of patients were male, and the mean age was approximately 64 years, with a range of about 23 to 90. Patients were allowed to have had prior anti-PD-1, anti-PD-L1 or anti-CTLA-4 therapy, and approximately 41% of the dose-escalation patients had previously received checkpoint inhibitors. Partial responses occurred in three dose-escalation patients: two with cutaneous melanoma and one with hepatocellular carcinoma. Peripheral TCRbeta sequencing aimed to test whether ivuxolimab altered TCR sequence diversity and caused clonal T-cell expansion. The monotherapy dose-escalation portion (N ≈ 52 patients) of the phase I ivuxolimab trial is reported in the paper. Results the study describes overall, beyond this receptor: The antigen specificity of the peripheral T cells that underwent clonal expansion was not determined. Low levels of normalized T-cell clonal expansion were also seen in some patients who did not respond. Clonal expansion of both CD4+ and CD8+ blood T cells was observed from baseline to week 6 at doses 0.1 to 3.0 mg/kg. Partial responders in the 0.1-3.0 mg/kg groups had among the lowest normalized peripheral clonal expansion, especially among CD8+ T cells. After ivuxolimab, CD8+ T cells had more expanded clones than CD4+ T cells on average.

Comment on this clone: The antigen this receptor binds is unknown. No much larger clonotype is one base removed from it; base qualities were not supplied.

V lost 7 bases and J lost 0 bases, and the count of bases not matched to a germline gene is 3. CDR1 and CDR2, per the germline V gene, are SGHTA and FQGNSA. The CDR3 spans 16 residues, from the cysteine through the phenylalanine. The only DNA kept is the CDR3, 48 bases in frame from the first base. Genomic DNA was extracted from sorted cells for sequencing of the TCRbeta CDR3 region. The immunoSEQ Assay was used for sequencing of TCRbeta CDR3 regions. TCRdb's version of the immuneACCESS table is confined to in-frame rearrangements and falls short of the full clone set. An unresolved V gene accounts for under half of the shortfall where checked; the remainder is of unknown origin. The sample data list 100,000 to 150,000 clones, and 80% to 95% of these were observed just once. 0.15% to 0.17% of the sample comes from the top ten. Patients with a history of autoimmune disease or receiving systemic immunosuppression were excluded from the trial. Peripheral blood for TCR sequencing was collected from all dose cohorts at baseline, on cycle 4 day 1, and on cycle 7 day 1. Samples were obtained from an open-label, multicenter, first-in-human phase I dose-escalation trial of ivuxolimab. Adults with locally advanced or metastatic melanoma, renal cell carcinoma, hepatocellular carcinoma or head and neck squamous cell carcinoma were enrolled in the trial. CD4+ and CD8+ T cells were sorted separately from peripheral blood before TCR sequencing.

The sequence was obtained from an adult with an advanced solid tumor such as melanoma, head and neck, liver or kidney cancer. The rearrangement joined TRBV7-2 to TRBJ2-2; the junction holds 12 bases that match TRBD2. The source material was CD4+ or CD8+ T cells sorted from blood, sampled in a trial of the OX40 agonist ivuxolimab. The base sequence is TGTGCCAGCACTCTAGCGGGAGGGCCGAACACCGGGGAGCTGTTTTTT. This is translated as CASTLAGGPNTGELFF.